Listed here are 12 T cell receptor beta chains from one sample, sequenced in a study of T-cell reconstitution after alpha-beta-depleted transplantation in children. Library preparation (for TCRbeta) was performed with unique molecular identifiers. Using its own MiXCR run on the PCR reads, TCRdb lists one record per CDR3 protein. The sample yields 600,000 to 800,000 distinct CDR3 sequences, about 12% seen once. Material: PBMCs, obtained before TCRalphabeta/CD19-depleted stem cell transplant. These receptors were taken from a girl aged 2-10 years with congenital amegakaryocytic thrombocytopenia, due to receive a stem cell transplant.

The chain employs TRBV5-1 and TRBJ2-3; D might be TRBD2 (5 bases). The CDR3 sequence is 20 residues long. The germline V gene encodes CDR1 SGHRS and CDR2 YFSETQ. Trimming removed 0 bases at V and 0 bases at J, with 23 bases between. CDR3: CASSLVLVPSGSSSTDTQYF. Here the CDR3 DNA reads TGCGCCAGCAGCTTGGTTTTGGTTCCATCGGGATCGTCTAGCACAGATACGCAGTATTTT.

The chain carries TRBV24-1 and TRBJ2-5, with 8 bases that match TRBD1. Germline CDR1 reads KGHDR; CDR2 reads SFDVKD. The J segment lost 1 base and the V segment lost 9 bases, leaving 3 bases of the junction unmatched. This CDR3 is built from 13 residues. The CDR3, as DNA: TGTGCCACCGAGGGACAGGCCCAAGAGACCCAGTACTTC. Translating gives CATEGQAQETQYF.

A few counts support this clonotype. CDR3 in DNA: TGTGCCAGCAGCTTAATTCAGGGGAGGAAGACCCAGTACTTC. Translated, it gives CASSLIQGRKTQYF. This chain joins TRBV11-2 and TRBJ2-5, with D perhaps given as TRBD1 or TRBD2 (6 bases each). CDR1 and CDR2 (germline): SGHAT, FQNNGV. CDR3 size: 14 residues. Deletions cut 2 bases from V and 6 bases from J, with 13 bases between.

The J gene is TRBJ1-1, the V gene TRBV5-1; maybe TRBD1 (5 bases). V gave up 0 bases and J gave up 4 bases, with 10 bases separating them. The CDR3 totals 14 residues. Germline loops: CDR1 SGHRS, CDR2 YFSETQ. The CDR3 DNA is TGCGCCAGCAGCTTGGAGTGGGGGGGCACTGAAGCTTTCTTT. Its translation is CASSLEWGGTEAFF.

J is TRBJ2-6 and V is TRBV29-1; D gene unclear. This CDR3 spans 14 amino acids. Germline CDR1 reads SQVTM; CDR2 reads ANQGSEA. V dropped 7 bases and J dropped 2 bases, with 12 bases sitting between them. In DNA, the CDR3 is TGCAGCGCCTACGGGCTACCTGGGGCCAACGTCCTGACTTTC. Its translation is CSAYGLPGANVLTF.

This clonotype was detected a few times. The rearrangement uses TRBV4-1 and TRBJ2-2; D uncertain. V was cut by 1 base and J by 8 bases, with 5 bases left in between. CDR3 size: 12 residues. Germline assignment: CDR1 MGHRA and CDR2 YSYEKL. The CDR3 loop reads CASSQVFGELFF. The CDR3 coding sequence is TGCGCCAGCAGCCAAGTTTTTGGGGAGCTGTTTTTT.

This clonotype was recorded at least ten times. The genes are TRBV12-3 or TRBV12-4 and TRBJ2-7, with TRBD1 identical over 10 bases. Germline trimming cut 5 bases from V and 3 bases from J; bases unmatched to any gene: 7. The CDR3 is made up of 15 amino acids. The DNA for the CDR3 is TGTGCCAGCAGTCCTGGGACAGGGGATCACTACGAGCAGTACTTC. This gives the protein CASSPGTGDHYEQYF.

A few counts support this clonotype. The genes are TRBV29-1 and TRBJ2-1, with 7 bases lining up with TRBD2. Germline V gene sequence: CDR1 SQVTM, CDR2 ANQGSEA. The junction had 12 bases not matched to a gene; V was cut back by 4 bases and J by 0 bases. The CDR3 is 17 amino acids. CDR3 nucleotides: TGCAGCGTTGTAGGGCTAGCGGACCAGAGCTCCTACAATGAGCAGTTCTTC. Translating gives CSVVGLADQSSYNEQFF.

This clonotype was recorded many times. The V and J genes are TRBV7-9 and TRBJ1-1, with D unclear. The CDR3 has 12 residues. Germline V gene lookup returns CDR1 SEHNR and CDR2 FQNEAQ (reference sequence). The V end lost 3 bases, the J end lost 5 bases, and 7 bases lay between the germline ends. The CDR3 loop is CASSFEKTEAFF. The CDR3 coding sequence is TGTGCCAGCAGCTTCGAAAAAACTGAAGCTTTCTTT.

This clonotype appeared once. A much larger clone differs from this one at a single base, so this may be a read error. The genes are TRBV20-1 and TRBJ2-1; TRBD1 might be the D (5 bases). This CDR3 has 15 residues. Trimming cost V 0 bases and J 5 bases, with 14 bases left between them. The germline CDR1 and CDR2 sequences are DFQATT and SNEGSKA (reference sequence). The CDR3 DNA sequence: TGCAGTGCTAGAGATGGGGCTTCACCTGACAATGAGCAGTTCTTC. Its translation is CSARDGASPDNEQFF.

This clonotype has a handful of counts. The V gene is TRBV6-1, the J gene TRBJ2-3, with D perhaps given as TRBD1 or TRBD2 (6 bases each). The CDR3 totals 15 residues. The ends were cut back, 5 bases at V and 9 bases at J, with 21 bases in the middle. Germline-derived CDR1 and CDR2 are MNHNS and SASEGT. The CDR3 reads CASSTSPPLGGTQYF. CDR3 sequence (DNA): TGTGCCAGCAGTACCTCCCCCCCGCTCGGGGGCACGCAGTATTTT.

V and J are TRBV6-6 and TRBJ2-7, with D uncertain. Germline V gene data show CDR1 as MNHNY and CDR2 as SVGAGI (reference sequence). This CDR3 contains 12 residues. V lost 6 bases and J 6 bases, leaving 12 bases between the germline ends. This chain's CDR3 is CASSALSVEQYF. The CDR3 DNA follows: TGTGCCAGCAGCGCCCTGAGTGTCGAGCAGTACTTC.